A selection of T cell receptor beta chains follows, all from one sample in a study of T cells in Graves' hyperthyroidism and ophthalmopathy. MiXCR was run by TCRdb on the multiplex PCR reads, yielding one entry per CDR3 protein. This table has around 700,000 distinct CDR3 sequences, over 35% appearing once. The sample comprised blood. All receptors come from a woman aged 40 to 50 with Graves' hyperthyroidism. Each CDR3 is given without its conserved first and last residue.

V: TRBV6-1
CDR3: ASSNYGTENSPLH

V: TRBV4-2
CDR3: ASSQAGHPLSGELF

V: TRBV5-1
CDR3: ASSPPTQYEQY

V: TRBV20-1
CDR3: SADSSYNSPLH

V: TRBV6-6
CDR3: ASSYANRDSSYNSPLH

V: TRBV20-1
CDR3: SATEPGQPNEQF

V: TRBV10-3
CDR3: ASSDVGTYGNTIY

V: TRBV25-1
CDR3: ASTSAGGGYT

V: TRBV20-1
CDR3: SASDGSLYGYT

V: TRBV19
CDR3: ASSIVAGYTGGLF

V: TRBV5-1
CDR3: ASSWLTGTSGVGETQY

V: TRBV10-2
CDR3: ASSVQGRWTMNTEAF

V: TRBV4-3
CDR3: ASSQGDLEAF

V: TRBV20-1
CDR3: SARRTDTQY

V: TRBV29-1
CDR3: SVAPGELAGYEQY

V: TRBV20-1
CDR3: SASPVGQGFPYRSHEQY

V: TRBV2
CDR3: ALEAGGNYEQY

V: TRBV2
CDR3: ASEKEAGVNYGYT

V: TRBV7-2
CDR3: ASSPNGGVDTQY

V: TRBV7-2
CDR3: ASSHGYSNQPQH

V: TRBV4-3
CDR3: ASSLTTAASHKQY

V: TRBV7-8
CDR3: ASANWRFKDQPQH

V: TRBV15
CDR3: ATSRVSGEQEAF

V: TRBV5-6
CDR3: ASSFSGPAKETQY

V: TRBV12-3/TRBV12-4
CDR3: ASRRRTSGNTIY

V: TRBV7-9
CDR3: ASSFQGAGYGYT

V: TRBV19
CDR3: ATEKTDAGANVLT

V: TRBV29-1
CDR3: SARADGETQY

V: TRBV7-8
CDR3: ASRTGTGYEQF

V: TRBV11-2
CDR3: ASSLDELRSYNEQF

V: TRBV10-3
CDR3: AISEKVDREGHTGELF

V: TRBV20-1
CDR3: SARAERTYNSPLH

V: TRBV7-2
CDR3: ASTTYPRAGGYT

V: TRBV20-1
CDR3: SARDLRGDSYEQY

V: TRBV20-1
CDR3: SAQSGLSQETQY

V: TRBV7-2
CDR3: ASSLGGTQNEKLF

V: TRBV10-3
CDR3: AITAGGADFHEQY

V: TRBV7-2
CDR3: ASSQDFRGRPLH

V: TRBV7-9
CDR3: ASSLEASGSGEQF

V: TRBV7-9
CDR3: ASSQDRNTEAF